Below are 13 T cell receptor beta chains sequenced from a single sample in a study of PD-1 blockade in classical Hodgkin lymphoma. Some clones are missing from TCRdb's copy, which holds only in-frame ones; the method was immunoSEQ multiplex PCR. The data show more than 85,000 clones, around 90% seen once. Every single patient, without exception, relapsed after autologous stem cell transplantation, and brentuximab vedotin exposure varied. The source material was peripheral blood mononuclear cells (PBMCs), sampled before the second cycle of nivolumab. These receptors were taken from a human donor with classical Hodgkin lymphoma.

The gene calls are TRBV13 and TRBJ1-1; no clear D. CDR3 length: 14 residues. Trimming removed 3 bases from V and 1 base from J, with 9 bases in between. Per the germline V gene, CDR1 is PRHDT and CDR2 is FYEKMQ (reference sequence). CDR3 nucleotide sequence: TGTGCCAGCAGCTTCTGGCAGGCGAACACTGAAGCTTTCTTT. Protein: CASSFWQANTEAFF. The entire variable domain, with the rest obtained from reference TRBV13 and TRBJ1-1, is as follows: AAGVIQSPRHLIKEKRETATLKCYPIPRHDTVYWYQQGPGQDPQFLISFYEKMQSDKGSIPDRFSAQQFSDYHSELNMSSLELGDSALYFCASSFWQANTEAFFGQGTRLTVV.

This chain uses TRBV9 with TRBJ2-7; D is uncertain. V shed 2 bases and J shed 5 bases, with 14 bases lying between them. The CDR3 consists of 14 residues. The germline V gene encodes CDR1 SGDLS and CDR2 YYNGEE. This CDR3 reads CASSVRGETDEQYF. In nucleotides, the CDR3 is TGTGCCAGCAGCGTTAGAGGAGAGACGGACGAGCAGTACTTC.

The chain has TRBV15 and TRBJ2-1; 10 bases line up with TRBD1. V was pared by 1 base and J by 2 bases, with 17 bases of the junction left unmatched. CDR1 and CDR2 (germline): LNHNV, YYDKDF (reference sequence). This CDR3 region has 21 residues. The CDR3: CATSRGVVGTGVLLTYNEQFF. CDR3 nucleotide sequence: TGTGCCACCAGCAGAGGAGTCGTAGGGACAGGGGTACTCCTCACCTACAATGAGCAGTTCTTC.

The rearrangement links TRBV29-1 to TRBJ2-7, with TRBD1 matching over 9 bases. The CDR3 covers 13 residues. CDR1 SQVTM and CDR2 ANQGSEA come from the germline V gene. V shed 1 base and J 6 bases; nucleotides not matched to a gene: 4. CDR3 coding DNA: TGCAGCGTTGAAGGGACAGGGGCGGGCGAGCAGTACTTC. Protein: CSVEGTGAGEQYF.

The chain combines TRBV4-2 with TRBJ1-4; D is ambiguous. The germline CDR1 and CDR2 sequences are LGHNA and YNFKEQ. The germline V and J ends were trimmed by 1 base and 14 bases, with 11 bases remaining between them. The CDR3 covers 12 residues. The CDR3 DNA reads TGTGCCAGCAGCCAAGGACCCCGCAAGCTGTTTTTT. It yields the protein CASSQGPRKLFF.

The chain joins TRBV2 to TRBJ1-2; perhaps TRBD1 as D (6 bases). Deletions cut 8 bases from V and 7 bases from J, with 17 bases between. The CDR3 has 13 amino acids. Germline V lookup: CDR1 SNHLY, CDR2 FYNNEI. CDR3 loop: CASRSPDRFGYTF. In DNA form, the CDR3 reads TGTGCCAGCCGGAGCCCAGACAGGTTTGGCTACACCTTC. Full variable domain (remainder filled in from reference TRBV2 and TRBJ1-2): EPEVTQTPSHQVTQMGQEVILRCVPISNHLYFYWYRQILGQKVEFLVSFYNNEISEKSEIFDDQFSVERPDGSNFTLKIRSTKLEDSAMYFCASRSPDRFGYTFGSGTRLTVV.

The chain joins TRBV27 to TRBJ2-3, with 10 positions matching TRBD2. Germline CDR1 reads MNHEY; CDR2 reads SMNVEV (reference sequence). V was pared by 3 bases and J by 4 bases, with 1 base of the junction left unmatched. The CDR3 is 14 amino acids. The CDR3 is CASSFSGGSDTQYF. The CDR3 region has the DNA TGTGCCAGCAGTTTTAGCGGGGGGTCAGATACGCAGTATTTT.

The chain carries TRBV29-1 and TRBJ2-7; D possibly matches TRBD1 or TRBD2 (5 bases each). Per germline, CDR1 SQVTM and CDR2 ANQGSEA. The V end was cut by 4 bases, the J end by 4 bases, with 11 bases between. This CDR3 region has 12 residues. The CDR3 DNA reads TGCAGCGTTGCAAGTGAGGGGTACGAGCAGTACTTC. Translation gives CSVASEGYEQYF.

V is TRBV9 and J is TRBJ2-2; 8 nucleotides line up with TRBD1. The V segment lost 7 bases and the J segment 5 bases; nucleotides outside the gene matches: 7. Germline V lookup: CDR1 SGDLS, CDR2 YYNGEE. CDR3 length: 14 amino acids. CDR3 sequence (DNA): TGTGCCAGCGGGGACAGGAGGCGGACCGGGGAGCTGTTTTTT. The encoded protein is CASGDRRRTGELFF.

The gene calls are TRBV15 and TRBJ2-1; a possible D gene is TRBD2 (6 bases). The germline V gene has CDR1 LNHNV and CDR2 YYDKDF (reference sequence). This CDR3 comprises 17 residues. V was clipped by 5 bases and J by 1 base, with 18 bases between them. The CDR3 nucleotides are TGTGCCACCAGCCGTTGGGAAGCGGGCGTATCCTACAATGAGCAGTTCTTC. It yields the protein CATSRWEAGVSYNEQFF.

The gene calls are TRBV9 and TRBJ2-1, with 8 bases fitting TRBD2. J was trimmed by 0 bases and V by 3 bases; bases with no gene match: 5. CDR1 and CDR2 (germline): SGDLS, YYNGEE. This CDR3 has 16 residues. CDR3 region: CASSAAGTSSYNEQFF. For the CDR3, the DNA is TGTGCCAGCAGCGCAGCCGGGACTAGCTCCTACAATGAGCAGTTCTTC.

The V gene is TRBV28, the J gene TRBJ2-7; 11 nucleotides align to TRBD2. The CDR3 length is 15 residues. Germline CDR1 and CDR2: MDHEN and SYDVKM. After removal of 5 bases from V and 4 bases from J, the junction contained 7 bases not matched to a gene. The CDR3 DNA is TGTGCCAGCAGTACTAGCGGGAGCGGTGTTTACGAGCAGTACTTC. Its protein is CASSTSGSGVYEQYF. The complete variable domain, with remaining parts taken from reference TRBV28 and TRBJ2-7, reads DVKVTQSSRYLVKRTGEKVFLECVQDMDHENMFWYRQDPGLGLRLIYFSYDVKMKEKGDIPEGYSVSREKKERFSLILESASTNQTSMYLCASSTSGSGVYEQYFGPGTRLTVT.

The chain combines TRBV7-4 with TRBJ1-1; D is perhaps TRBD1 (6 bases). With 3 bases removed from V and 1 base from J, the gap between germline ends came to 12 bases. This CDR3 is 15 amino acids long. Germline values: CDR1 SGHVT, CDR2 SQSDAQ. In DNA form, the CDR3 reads TGTGCCAGCAGCTTTTACGGCAGGGGGAACACTGAAGCTTTCTTT. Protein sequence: CASSFYGRGNTEAFF.